This record concerns one TCR beta chain sequence. The antigen is not known. This sample was taken from a study of cytomegalovirus exposure and HLA in healthy donors. Study details: It was reported in a later analysis that the 100 to 150 validation repertoires used the same platform as the roughly 640 first-cohort repertoires. Study-wide results and limits: Specific recognition of CMV antigens was confirmed in vitro for a few chains (all CMV-associated). A classifier reportedly called cytomegalovirus status with high sensitivity and specificity. Most sequenced TCRs were rare (though some public TCRs occurred in many donors).

Assay: immunoSEQ multiplex PCR; the TCRdb copy retains only in-frame clones and omits some. The repertoire has 110,000 to 150,000 clones, almost 90% of them found once; the top ten carry approximately 8.5%. Germline V gives CDR1 SGHNT, CDR2 YYREEE (reference sequence). With 4 bases removed from V and 5 bases from J, the gap between germline ends came to 15 bases. The CDR3 spans 14 residues. The chain employs TRBV5-4 and TRBJ1-2; weak D call: TRBD1 (6 bases). This receptor was obtained from a woman between 18 and 30 years old in good health and CMV-seropositive. The sample taken for sequencing was PBMCs. CDR3 nucleotides: TGTGCCAGCAGCCACGATCAGGGGAATTATGGCTACACCTTC. This codes for CASSHDQGNYGYTF.